Listed below are T cell receptor beta chains from one sample, sequenced in a study of cytomegalovirus exposure and HLA in healthy donors. The protocol was immunoSEQ multiplex PCR, while the TCRdb copy is restricted to in-frame clones and leaves out a portion. In the table there are over 200,000 clones, more than 60% of which are singletons. The sequencing input was PBMCs. The receptor source for this set is a woman aged 55-69 years in good health and CMV-seropositive. Each CDR3 is given with its conserved first and last residue. Fields, in order: clone size, V gene, J gene, D gene, CDR3 protein, CDR3 DNA. D genes are given only for firm matches. Only part of the rows carry a size: once, few, many, or a class if the clone is expanded.

NA,TRBV27,TRBJ2-3,TRBD1,CAILRDRGADFTDTQYF,TGTGCCATCCTCCGGGACAGGGGCGCCGACTTCACAGATACGCAGTATTTT
NA,TRBV2,TRBJ1-4,NA,CASRVTATNEKLFF,TGTGCCAGCAGGGTCACGGCAACTAATGAAAAACTGTTTTTT
NA,TRBV2,TRBJ2-7,NA,CASSLRQGGSYEQYF,TGTGCCAGCAGCCTAAGACAGGGAGGCTCCTACGAGCAGTACTTC
NA,TRBV28,TRBJ2-7,TRBD1,CASSGPGQGTHEQYF,TGTGCCAGCAGTGGCCCGGGACAGGGTACCCACGAGCAGTACTTC
NA,TRBV6-6,TRBJ1-5,NA,CASSRTNQPQHF,TGTGCCAGCAGTCGTACTAATCAGCCCCAGCATTTT
once,TRBV4-3,TRBJ2-3,TRBD2,CASKLAGGRDTQYF,TGCGCCAGCAAACTAGCGGGGGGGAGGGATACGCAGTATTTT
NA,TRBV5-1,TRBJ2-2,TRBD2,CASSFGGTSGRPGELFF,TGCGCCAGCAGCTTCGGTGGAACTAGCGGGAGACCCGGGGAGCTGTTTTTT
NA,TRBV10-3,TRBJ1-1,TRBD1,CAISAGTGRMGNTEAFF,TGTGCCATCAGCGCCGGGACAGGCCGGATGGGTAACACTGAAGCTTTCTTT
once,TRBV5-5,TRBJ2-5,NA,CASSLGTGNEETQYF,TGTGCCAGCAGCTTGGGTACAGGGAACGAAGAGACCCAGTACTTC
once,TRBV30,TRBJ2-7,NA,CAWMLPGYSYEQYF,TGTGCCTGGATGCTTCCGGGGTACTCCTACGAGCAGTACTTC
few,TRBV5-1,TRBJ2-3,NA,CASRHYTDTQYF,TGCGCCAGCAGACACTACACAGATACGCAGTATTTT
NA,TRBV6-1,TRBJ2-3,NA,CASSENGGGGNTDTQYF,TGTGCCAGCAGTGAAAACGGAGGGGGCGGGAACACAGATACGCAGTATTTT
NA,TRBV6-4,TRBJ2-2,NA,CASSYGTHTGELFF,TGTGCCAGCAGCTACGGGACTCACACCGGGGAGCTGTTTTTT
few,TRBV27,TRBJ1-5,TRBD1,CASSQGDSGQPQHF,TGTGCCAGCTCCCAGGGGGACAGTGGTCAGCCCCAGCATTTT
NA,TRBV30,TRBJ1-1,NA,CAWRGTGRGRGNTEAFF,TGTGCCTGGAGGGGCACAGGGAGGGGACGTGGGAACACTGAAGCTTTCTTT
NA,TRBV5-4,TRBJ2-2,TRBD2,CASSPGLDNTGELFF,TGTGCCAGCAGCCCGGGACTAGATAACACCGGGGAGCTGTTTTTT
few,TRBV9,TRBJ2-5,TRBD2,CASNEPGGETQYF,TGTGCCAGCAATGAACCGGGGGGAGAGACCCAGTACTTC
NA,TRBV12-1,TRBJ2-1,NA,CAGLKRTRTYNEQFF,TGTGCCGGACTAAAGAGGACTAGAACCTACAATGAGCAGTTCTTC
NA,TRBV15,TRBJ2-7,TRBD2,CATSPEPGGGYEQYF,TGTGCCACCAGCCCCGAACCCGGGGGAGGGTACGAGCAGTACTTC
NA,TRBV27,TRBJ2-7,NA,CASSVRQVATYEQYF,TGTGCCAGCAGTGTTCGACAGGTGGCTACCTACGAGCAGTACTTC
NA,TRBV30,TRBJ1-1,NA,CAWSPGVGTEAFF,TGTGCCTGGAGTCCGGGGGTGGGGACTGAAGCTTTCTTT
once,TRBV19,TRBJ2-2,NA,CASSIGDGELFF,TGTGCCAGTAGTATAGGCGACGGGGAGCTGTTTTTT
NA,TRBV6-4,TRBJ2-5,TRBD2,CASSDGCGTSGRFQETQYF,TGTGCCAGCAGTGACGGGTGCGGGACTAGCGGGAGGTTCCAAGAGACCCAGTACTTC
NA,TRBV6-1,TRBJ2-1,NA,CASSFGEANNEQFF,TGTGCCAGCAGTTTCGGGGAAGCCAACAATGAGCAGTTCTTC
NA,TRBV6-5,TRBJ1-5,TRBD1,CASSYDRGQPQHF,TGTGCCAGCAGTTACGACAGGGGCCAGCCCCAGCATTTT
few,TRBV5-1,TRBJ1-1,TRBD1,CASSLGQASANTEAFF,TGCGCCAGCAGCCTTGGACAGGCGAGTGCTAACACTGAAGCTTTCTTT
NA,TRBV7-9,TRBJ1-5,NA,CSSSLGQQPQHF,TGTTCCAGCAGCTTAGGACAACAGCCCCAGCATTTT
NA,TRBV9,TRBJ1-1,NA,CASSVQQGNTEAFF,TGTGCCAGCAGCGTCCAACAGGGGAACACTGAAGCTTTCTTT
few,TRBV30,TRBJ2-5,NA,CAWSPRKRLQETQYF,TGTGCCTGGAGCCCCAGAAAAAGATTACAAGAGACCCAGTACTTC
NA,TRBV18,TRBJ1-2,NA,CASSPGVDYGYTF,TGTGCCAGCTCACCCGGAGTGGACTATGGCTACACCTTC
once,TRBV5-1,TRBJ2-6,TRBD1,CASSFSIGQGSSGANVLTF,TGCGCCAGCAGCTTCTCTATCGGACAGGGAAGCTCTGGGGCCAACGTCCTGACTTTC
NA,TRBV5-4,TRBJ1-4,TRBD1,CASSPGQVGEKLFF,TGTGCCAGCAGCCCGGGACAGGTTGGAGAAAAACTGTTTTTT
NA,TRBV19,TRBJ1-1,NA,CASSINQGTEAFF,TGTGCCAGTAGTATAAACCAGGGAACTGAAGCTTTCTTT
NA,TRBV10-3,TRBJ1-2,TRBD1,CAISLTGEGYTF,TGTGCCATCAGTCTTACAGGGGAAGGCTACACCTTC
NA,TRBV5-1,TRBJ1-3,TRBD1,CASSTSGTGGGNTIYF,TGCGCCAGCAGCACGTCCGGGACAGGGGGTGGAAACACCATATATTTT
NA,TRBV30,TRBJ1-2,TRBD1,CAWSDGTGGYTF,TGTGCCTGGAGTGACGGGACAGGGGGCTACACCTTC
NA,TRBV27,TRBJ2-2,TRBD2,CASSFGLAIDRELFF,TGTGCCAGCAGTTTTGGACTAGCGATCGACAGGGAGCTGTTTTTT
NA,TRBV5-1,TRBJ2-3,NA,CASSFLQGTDTQYF,TGCGCCAGCAGCTTTTTGCAGGGTACAGATACGCAGTATTTT
NA,TRBV19,TRBJ1-1,NA,CASSITSEGTEAFF,TGTGCCAGTAGTATAACGTCCGAGGGCACTGAAGCTTTCTTT
NA,TRBV14,TRBJ1-2,TRBD1,CASSHRQGMLNYGYTF,TGTGCCAGCAGCCATAGACAGGGGATGCTCAACTATGGCTACACCTTC